This T cell receptor (beta chain) appears in the sequencing data of a study of blood T cell repertoires in COVID-19. Germline CDR1 and CDR2: MNHEY and SMNVEV (reference sequence). This CDR3 contains 13 residues. V lost 6 bases to trimming and J lost 4 bases, with 10 bases between them. Sequencing was performed with immunoSEQ multiplex PCR; in TCRdb, only in-frame clones are kept and a portion is missing. This sample carries roughly 81,000 clones, roughly 86% of them seen once, and the ten largest clones take 4% to 5.5%. Specimen: peripheral blood. The rearrangement links TRBV27 to TRBJ2-1; perhaps TRBD1 as D (6 bases). This TCR was recovered from a man aged 35 to 55 with acute or convalescent COVID-19. The CDR3 region has the DNA TGTGCCAGCAGACCGGGACATTACAATGAGCAGTTCTTC. Translating gives CASRPGHYNEQFF.